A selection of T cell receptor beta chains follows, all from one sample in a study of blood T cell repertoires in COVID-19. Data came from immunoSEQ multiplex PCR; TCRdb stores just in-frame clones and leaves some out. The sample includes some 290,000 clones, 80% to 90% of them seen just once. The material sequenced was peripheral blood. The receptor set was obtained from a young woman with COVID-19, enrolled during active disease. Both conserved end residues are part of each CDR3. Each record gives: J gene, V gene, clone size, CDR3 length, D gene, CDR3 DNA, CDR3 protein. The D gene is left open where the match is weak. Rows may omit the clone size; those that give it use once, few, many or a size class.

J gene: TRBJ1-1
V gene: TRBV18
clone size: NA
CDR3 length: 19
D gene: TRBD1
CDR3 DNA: TGTGCCAGCTCACCTGGGACAGCTCTTACCTCCTTTATGAACACTGAAGCTTTCTTT
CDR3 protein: CASSPGTALTSFMNTEAFF

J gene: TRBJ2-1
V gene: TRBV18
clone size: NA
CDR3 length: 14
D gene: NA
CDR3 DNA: TGTGCCAGCTCACCAGGGGACTCTTACAATGAGCAGTTCTTC
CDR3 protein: CASSPGDSYNEQFF

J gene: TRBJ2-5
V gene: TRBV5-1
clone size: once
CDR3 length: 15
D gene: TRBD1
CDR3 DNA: TGCGCCAGCAGCTTGATCGGCAGGGGGTCGGAGACCCAGTACTTC
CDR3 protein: CASSLIGRGSETQYF

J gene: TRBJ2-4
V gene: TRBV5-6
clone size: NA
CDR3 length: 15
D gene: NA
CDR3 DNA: TGTGCCAGCAGCTTGTTGATTGGGACTTCGGACATTCAGTACTTC
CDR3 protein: CASSLLIGTSDIQYF

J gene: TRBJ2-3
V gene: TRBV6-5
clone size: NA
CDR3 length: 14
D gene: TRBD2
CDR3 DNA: TGTGCCAGCAGCAGACTAGCGGCTACAGATACGCAGTATTTT
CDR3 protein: CASSRLAATDTQYF

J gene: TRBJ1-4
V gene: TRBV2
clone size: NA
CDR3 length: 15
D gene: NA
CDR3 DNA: TGTGCCAGCAGTGAATCCTCGACGGCCCCGGGGGAACTGTTTTTT
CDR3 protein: CASSESSTAPGELFF

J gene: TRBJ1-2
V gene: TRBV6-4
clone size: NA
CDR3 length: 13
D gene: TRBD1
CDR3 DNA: TGTGCCAGCAGGTCCACAGGGGGCGATGGCTACACCTTC
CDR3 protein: CASRSTGGDGYTF

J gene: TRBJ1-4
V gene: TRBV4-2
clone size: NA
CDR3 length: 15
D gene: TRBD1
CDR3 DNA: TGTGCCAGCAGCCTGTTGGGACAGGGTTATGAAAAACTGTTTTTT
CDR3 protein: CASSLLGQGYEKLFF

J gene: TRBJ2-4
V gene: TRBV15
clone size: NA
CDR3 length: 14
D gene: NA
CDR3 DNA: TGTGCCACCAGCAGACTACTAGCCAAAAACATTCAGTACTTC
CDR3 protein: CATSRLLAKNIQYF

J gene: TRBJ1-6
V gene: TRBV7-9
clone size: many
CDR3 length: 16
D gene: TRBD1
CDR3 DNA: TGTGCCAGCAGCCCTTGGGACAGGGGGCTTGATTCACCCCTCCACTTT
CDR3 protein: CASSPWDRGLDSPLHF

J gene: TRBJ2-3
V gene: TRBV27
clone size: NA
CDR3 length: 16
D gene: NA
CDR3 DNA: TGTGCCAGCAGTTACCAAACAGGGGGGGCCACAGATACGCAGTATTTT
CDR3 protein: CASSYQTGGATDTQYF

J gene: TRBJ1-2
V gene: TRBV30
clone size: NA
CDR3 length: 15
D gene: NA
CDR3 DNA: TGTGCCTGGAGTGTTAAGATAACTACTAACTATGGCTACACCTTC
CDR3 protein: CAWSVKITTNYGYTF

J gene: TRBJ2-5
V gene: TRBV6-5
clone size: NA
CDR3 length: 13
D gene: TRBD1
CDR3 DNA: TGTGCCAGCAGACCAGGGGGCGGAGAGACCCAGTACTTC
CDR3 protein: CASRPGGGETQYF

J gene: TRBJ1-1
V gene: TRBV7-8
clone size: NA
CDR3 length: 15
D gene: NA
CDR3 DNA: TGTGCCAGCAGCGAGCGGGCGGGGGGATTGACTGAAGCTTTCTTT
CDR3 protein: CASSERAGGLTEAFF

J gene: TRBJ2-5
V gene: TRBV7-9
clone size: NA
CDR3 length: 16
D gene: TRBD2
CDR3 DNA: TGTGCCAGCAGCTTAGGGGCAACTAGCGGACAAGAGACCCAGTACTTC
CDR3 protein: CASSLGATSGQETQYF

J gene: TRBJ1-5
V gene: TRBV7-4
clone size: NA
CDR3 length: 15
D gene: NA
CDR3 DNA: TGTGCCAGCAGCCCAGCGGACGGCAACAATCAGCCCCAGCATTTT
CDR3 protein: CASSPADGNNQPQHF

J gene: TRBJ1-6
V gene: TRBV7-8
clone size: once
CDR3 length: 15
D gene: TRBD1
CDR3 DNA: TGTGCCAGCAGCTTAGCTAGGGGGCGCTGGACACCCCTCCACTTT
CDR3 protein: CASSLARGRWTPLHF

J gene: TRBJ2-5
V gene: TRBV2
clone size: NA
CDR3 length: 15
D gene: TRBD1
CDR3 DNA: TGTGCCAGCAGTGACAGGGGGCTTCCCGGGGAGACCCAGTACTTC
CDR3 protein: CASSDRGLPGETQYF

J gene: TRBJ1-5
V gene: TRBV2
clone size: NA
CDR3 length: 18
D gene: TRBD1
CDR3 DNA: TGTGCCAGCAGTGGTGTTGACAGGGTCGGGTTTAGCAATCAGCCCCAGCATTTT
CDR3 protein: CASSGVDRVGFSNQPQHF

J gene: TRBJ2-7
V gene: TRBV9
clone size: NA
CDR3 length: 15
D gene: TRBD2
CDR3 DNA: TGTGCCAGCAGGCTAGACGGGGGGGTCCCCTACGAGCAGTACTTC
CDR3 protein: CASRLDGGVPYEQYF

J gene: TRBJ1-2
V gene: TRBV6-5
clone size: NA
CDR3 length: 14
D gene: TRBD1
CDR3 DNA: TGTGCCAGCAGTCCCGGACAGGGTACGACTGGCTACACCTTC
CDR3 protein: CASSPGQGTTGYTF

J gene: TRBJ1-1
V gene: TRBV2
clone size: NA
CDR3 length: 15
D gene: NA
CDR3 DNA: TGTGCCAGCCTCTGGGCCAGAGATCTGAACACTGAAGCTTTCTTT
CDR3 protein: CASLWARDLNTEAFF

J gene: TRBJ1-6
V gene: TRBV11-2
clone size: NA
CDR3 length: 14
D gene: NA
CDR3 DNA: TGTGCCAGCAGCTCACAAGCCGGGATGGGCCCCCTCCACTTT
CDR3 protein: CASSSQAGMGPLHF

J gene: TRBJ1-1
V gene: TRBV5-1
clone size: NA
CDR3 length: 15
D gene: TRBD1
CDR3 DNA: TGCGCCAGCAGCCAGGACCCGGGACAGGGAGAGGGAGCTTTCTTT
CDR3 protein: CASSQDPGQGEGAFF

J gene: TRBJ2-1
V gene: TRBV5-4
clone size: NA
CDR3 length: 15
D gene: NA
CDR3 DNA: TGTGCCAGCAGCTTCATCGGGACAAATTCCGGTGAGCAGTTCTTC
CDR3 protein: CASSFIGTNSGEQFF

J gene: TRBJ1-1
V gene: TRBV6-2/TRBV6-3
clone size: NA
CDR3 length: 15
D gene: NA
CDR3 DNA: TGTGCCAGCAGCAACATGGGGGGGTTGAACACTGAAGCTTTCTTT
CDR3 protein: CASSNMGGLNTEAFF

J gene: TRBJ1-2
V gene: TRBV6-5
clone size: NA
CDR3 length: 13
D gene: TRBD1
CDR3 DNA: TGTGCCAGCGGACCGGTATACAGGGGCGGCTACACCTTC
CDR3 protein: CASGPVYRGGYTF

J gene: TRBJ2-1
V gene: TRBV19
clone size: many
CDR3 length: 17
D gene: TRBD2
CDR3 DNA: TGTGCCAGTAGTTCCAGACTAGCGGGGGCCTCCTACAATGAGCAGTTCTTC
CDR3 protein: CASSSRLAGASYNEQFF